Below are 3 T cell receptor beta chains sequenced from a single sample in a study of molecular identifiers for immune sequencing clone quantification. TCRdb re-called the PCR reads through MiXCR, storing one row per CDR3 protein. The sample records some 680,000 distinct CDR3 sequences, roughly 27% being singletons. The sequencing input was naive CD8+ T cells from blood, with Jurkat cell RNA spiked in. The subset was: FACS-sorted CD8+CD4-CCR7+CD45RA+ naive T cells. These receptors all stem from a human donor in good health. Some libraries in this study had Jurkat cell RNA spiked in.

J is TRBJ2-7 and V is TRBV7-9, with 7 bases lining up with TRBD2. Germline V gene data show CDR1 as SEHNR and CDR2 as FQNEAQ (reference sequence). V shed 1 base, J shed 3 bases, and the junction held 3 bases outside the gene matches. The CDR3 covers 14 residues. CDR3 loop: CASSLVERDYEQYF. The CDR3 nucleotides read TGTGCCAGCAGCTTAGTCGAGCGGGACTACGAGCAGTACTTC.

This clonotype appeared many times. This chain uses TRBV7-9 with TRBJ2-3; 9 bases map to TRBD1. The CDR3 spans 21 residues. Germline lookup yields CDR1 SEHNR and CDR2 FQNEAQ (reference sequence). V shed 5 bases and J 1 base; nucleotides not matched to a gene: 22. CDR3 sequence: CASSPRTGETYPGGGTDTQYF. CDR3 coding DNA: TGTGCCAGCAGCCCGCGGACAGGGGAAACTTACCCCGGAGGGGGCACAGATACGCAGTATTTT.

To note about this clonotype: In this CDR3 the conserved last residue, phenylalanine or tryptophan, is missing, so a read error is likely. The chain uses TRBV19 and TRBJ1-5; no clear D gene. CDR3 length equals 12 residues. V lost 3 bases and J 2 bases, leaving 2 bases between the germline ends. CDR1 and CDR2 from the germline V gene are LNHDA and SQIVND (reference sequence). CDR3 nucleotide sequence: TGTGCCAGTAGTATCGGCAATCAGCCCCAGCATTCT. This encodes CASSIGNQPQHS.